Here is one TCR beta chain with its context. The entry originates in a study of blood T cell repertoires in COVID-19. About the study: Sites across the United States, Italy and Spain contributed samples from acute and convalescent COVID-19. PBMCs, B-cell-depleted T cells, or T cells were the source of the cDNA or gDNA that made up the material.

In the original workflow: Quantification of nucleated cells was approximated via reference gene primer amplification. Sequencing was performed with immunoSEQ multiplex PCR; in TCRdb, only in-frame clones are kept and a portion is missing. The V and J calls and clone size are taken from that table; D and trimming were inferred from the DNA. This sample has about 100,000 clones, with 85% found just once. The germline V and J ends were trimmed by 3 bases and 5 bases, with 10 bases remaining between them. Germline CDR1 reads SGHVS; CDR2 reads FNYEAQ. This CDR3 has 13 residues. The chain links TRBV7-6 to TRBJ2-5, with D hard to call. Sequenced input: peripheral blood. This TCR was recovered from a human donor in a cohort sampled during active COVID-19. DNA for the CDR3: TGTGCCAGCAGCTTGAGGCGCATGGAGACCCAGTACTTC. Its translation is CASSLRRMETQYF.